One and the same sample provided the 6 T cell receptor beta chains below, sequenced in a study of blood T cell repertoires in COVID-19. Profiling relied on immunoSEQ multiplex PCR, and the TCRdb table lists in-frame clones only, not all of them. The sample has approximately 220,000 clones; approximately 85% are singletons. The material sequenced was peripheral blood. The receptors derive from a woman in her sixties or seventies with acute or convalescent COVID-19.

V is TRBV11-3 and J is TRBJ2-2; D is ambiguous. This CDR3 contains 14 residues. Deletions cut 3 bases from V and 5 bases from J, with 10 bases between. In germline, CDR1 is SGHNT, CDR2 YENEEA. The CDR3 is CASSLWAETGELFF. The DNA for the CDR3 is TGTGCCAGCAGCTTGTGGGCAGAGACCGGGGAGCTGTTTTTT.

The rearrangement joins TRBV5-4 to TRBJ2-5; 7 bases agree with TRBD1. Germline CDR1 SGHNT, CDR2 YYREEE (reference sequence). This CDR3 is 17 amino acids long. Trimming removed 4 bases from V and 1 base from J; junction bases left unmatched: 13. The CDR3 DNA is TGTGCCAGCAGCCCAAATACCGGGACAGCGCTCCAAGAGACCCAGTACTTC. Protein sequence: CASSPNTGTALQETQYF. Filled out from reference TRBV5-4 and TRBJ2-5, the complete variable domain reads ETGVTQSPTHLIKTRGQQVTLRCSSQSGHNTVSWYQQALGQGPQFIFQYYREEENGRGNFPPRFSGLQFPNYSSELNVNALELDDSALYLCASSPNTGTALQETQYFGPGTRLLVL.

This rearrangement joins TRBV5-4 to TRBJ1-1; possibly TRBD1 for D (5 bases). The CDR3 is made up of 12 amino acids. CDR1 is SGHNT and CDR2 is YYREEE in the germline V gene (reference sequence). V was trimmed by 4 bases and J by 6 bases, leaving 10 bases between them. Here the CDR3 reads CASSPGGAEAFF. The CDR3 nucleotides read TGTGCCAGCAGCCCGGGGGGGGCTGAAGCTTTCTTT.

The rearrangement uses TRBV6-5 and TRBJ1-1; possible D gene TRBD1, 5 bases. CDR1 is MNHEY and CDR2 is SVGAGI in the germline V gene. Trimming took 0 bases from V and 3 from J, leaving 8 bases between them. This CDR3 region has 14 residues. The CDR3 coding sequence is TGTGCCAGCAGTTACTCCAGGGTGGACACTGAAGCTTTCTTT. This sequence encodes CASSYSRVDTEAFF.

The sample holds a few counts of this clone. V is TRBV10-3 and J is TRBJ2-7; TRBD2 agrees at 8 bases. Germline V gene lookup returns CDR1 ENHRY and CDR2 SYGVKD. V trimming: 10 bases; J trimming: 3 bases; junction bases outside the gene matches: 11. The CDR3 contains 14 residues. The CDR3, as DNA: TGTGCCACCCGGGGGGGGTCCAGAAACTACGAGCAGTACTTC. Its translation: CATRGGSRNYEQYF.

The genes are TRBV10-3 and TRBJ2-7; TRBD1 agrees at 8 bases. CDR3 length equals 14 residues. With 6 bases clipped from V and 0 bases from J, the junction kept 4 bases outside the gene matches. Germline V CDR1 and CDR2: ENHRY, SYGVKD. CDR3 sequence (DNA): TGTGCCATCAGCAGGACAGGGACCTCCTACGAGCAGTACTTC. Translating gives CAISRTGTSYEQYF.